This T cell receptor beta chain derives from a study of shared clonotypes between healthy human individuals. This clone was counted a single time. The assay was run at deep level. Original analysis: Because ImmunoSEQ provided only junction sequences with no quality scores, the filtering differed. Assay used: immunoSEQ multiplex PCR; TCRdb lists only in-frame clones, some missing. D and trimming come from the DNA, and the V and J calls and clone size come from that table. Among 700,000 to 950,000 clones, about 96% were seen once, and the ten largest hold around 0.21%. CD45RO-negative, CCR7-positively selected cells formed the naive CD8 fraction, excluding terminally differentiated effector memory CD45RA+ cells. This CDR3 spans 15 amino acids. Trimming shortened V by 0 bases and J by 0 bases, and 9 bases separated the two germline ends. Looked up from germline, CDR1 is SGHVS and CDR2 is FQNEAQ.

The chain carries TRBV7-8 and TRBJ2-7; D remains unclear. The receptor was derived from a man between 25 and 39 years old in good health. Input material: naive CD8+ T cells sorted from blood. This chain's CDR3 is CASSLAAAHSYEQYF. DNA for the CDR3: TGTGCCAGCAGCTTAGCGGCAGCGCACTCCTACGAGCAGTACTTC.